A selection of T cell receptor beta chains follows, all from one sample in a study of human T cells and chemical hapten exposure. One entry per CDR3 protein, called by TCRdb with MiXCR from the RACE reads. The top ten clones hold 5% to 6% of a sample with roughly 380,000 distinct CDR3 sequences, around 6% of them seen once. Sequencing was performed on whole blood, taken in connection with sensitization to the hapten diphenylcyclopropenone (DPC). Source of these receptors: a woman younger than 35 with alopecia areata. Some clones in this sample may be carry-over from other donors' samples. CDR3s include the opening cysteine and the closing phenylalanine or tryptophan. Each record gives: V gene, CDR3 length, J gene, clone size, D gene, CDR3 protein, CDR3 DNA. A D gene is named only where the DNA matches it firmly. Some rows mark clone size as missing; the rest say once, few, many or name a class of expanded clone.

>TRBV24-1|14|TRBJ2-3|-|TRBD1
CATSTQGVADTQYF
TGTGCCACCAGTACTCAGGGGGTGGCAGATACGCAGTATTTT
>TRBV20-1|13|TRBJ1-1|few|-
CSAPGPLDTEAFF
TGCAGTGCTCCCGGGCCCCTGGACACTGAAGCTTTCTTT
>TRBV6-2/TRBV6-3|12|TRBJ2-7|few|-
CASREAFYEQYF
TGTGCCAGCAGGGAGGCCTTCTACGAGCAGTACTTC
>TRBV7-2|13|TRBJ2-7|few|-
CASSQDSFYEQYF
TGTGCCAGCAGCCAGGACAGTTTTTACGAGCAGTACTTC
>TRBV5-1|14|TRBJ2-5|-|-
CASAQGRQTETQYF
TGCGCCAGCGCCCAGGGGCGCCAGACGGAGACCCAGTACTTC
>TRBV10-3|16|TRBJ2-5|-|TRBD2
CAISAPLAGGQETQYF
TGTGCCATCAGTGCCCCTCTAGCGGGGGGCCAAGAGACCCAGTACTTC
>TRBV9|16|TRBJ2-3|-|TRBD1
CASSPRQGAGTDTQYF
TGTGCCAGCAGCCCACGACAGGGGGCCGGTACAGATACGCAGTATTTT
>TRBV12-3/TRBV12-4|13|TRBJ1-2|many|-
CASSRDNDYGYTF
TGTGCCAGCAGCCGGGACAATGACTATGGCTACACCTTC
>TRBV18|15|TRBJ1-1|many|-
CASSPNSQWGSAAFF
TGTGCCAGCTCACCGAATTCGCAGTGGGGGTCGGCCGCTTTCTTT
>TRBV7-9|14|TRBJ2-1|-|-
CASSFSTDDNEQFF
TGTGCCAGCAGCTTCTCGACAGACGACAATGAGCAGTTCTTC
>TRBV11-2|15|TRBJ2-7|-|TRBD1
CASSLLIRQGDEQYF
TGTGCCAGCAGCTTATTGATCCGACAGGGAGACGAGCAGTACTTC
>TRBV4-1|14|TRBJ1-5|many|-
CASSQEISNQPQHF
TGCGCCAGCAGCCAAGAAATAAGCAATCAGCCCCAGCATTTT
>TRBV21-1|16|TRBJ1-6|few|-
CASSKDEEQANSPLHF
TGTGCCAGCAGCAAAGACGAGGAACAGGCCAATTCACCCCTCCACTTT
>TRBV12-3/TRBV12-4|15|TRBJ2-3|-|TRBD1
CASRRGQGITDTQYF
TGTGCCAGCAGACGGGGACAGGGGATCACAGATACGCAGTATTTT
>TRBV20-1|14|TRBJ2-7|many|TRBD1
CSASLGTGMDEQYF
TGCAGTGCTTCCCTCGGGACAGGGATGGACGAGCAGTACTTC
>TRBV12-5|17|TRBJ2-3|-|TRBD2
CASGSSSGGPSTDTQYF
TGTGCTAGTGGTTCCTCTAGCGGGGGGCCTAGCACAGATACGCAGTATTTT
>TRBV5-8|16|TRBJ2-1|few|TRBD1
CASSLGAWTGVNEQFF
TGTGCCAGCAGCTTGGGGGCGTGGACAGGGGTTAATGAGCAGTTCTTC
>TRBV25-1|15|TRBJ2-7|few|-
CASSELGTSSYEQYF
TGTGCCAGCAGTGAATTGGGCACAAGCTCCTACGAGCAGTACTTC
>TRBV9|14|TRBJ1-2|-|-
CASSPREPGYGYTF
TGTGCCAGCAGCCCCAGGGAACCGGGCTATGGCTACACCTTC
>TRBV28|15|TRBJ1-6|many|-
CASSVFSAYNSPLHF
TGTGCCAGCAGTGTCTTTTCGGCCTATAATTCACCCCTCCACTTT
>TRBV5-4|15|TRBJ2-3|-|-
CASSLAAAYTDTQYF
TGTGCCAGCAGCTTGGCGGCTGCCTACACAGATACGCAGTATTTT
>TRBV7-8|17|TRBJ2-3|few|-
CASSAPRTGRNTDTQYF
TGTGCCAGCAGCGCGCCCCGTACAGGGCGAAACACAGATACGCAGTATTTT
>TRBV6-5|14|TRBJ1-2|-|TRBD1
CASSYQGQGSGYTF
TGTGCCAGCAGTTACCAGGGACAGGGGAGCGGCTACACCTTC
>TRBV29-1|14|TRBJ1-1|few|TRBD1
CSVSGGDMNTEAFF
TGCAGCGTCTCAGGGGGCGACATGAACACTGAAGCTTTCTTT
>TRBV27|12|TRBJ1-1|many|-
CASSSDLREAFF
TGTGCCAGCAGTTCAGATCTGAGAGAAGCTTTCTTT
>TRBV7-3|13|TRBJ1-2|many|TRBD1
CASSSPGQGPLTF
TGTGCCAGCAGCTCACCGGGACAGGGACCCCTTACCTTC
>TRBV10-3|12|TRBJ2-3|few|-
CAISEVGDTQYF
TGTGCCATCAGTGAAGTGGGGGATACGCAGTATTTT
>TRBV5-1|15|TRBJ2-3|few|-
CASSDSIGDTDTQYF
TGCGCCAGCAGCGACAGTATAGGAGACACAGATACGCAGTATTTT
>TRBV5-5|12|TRBJ2-1|-|-
CASSWVGDEQFF
TGTGCCAGCAGCTGGGTAGGGGATGAGCAGTTCTTC
>TRBV7-8|15|TRBJ1-5|many|-
CASSLAGHSNQPQHF
TGTGCCAGCAGCTTAGCGGGGCATAGCAATCAGCCCCAGCATTTT
>TRBV7-2|17|TRBJ2-2|-|TRBD2
CASSLCPGTSGTGELFF
TGTGCCAGCAGCTTATGTCCCGGGACTAGCGGCACCGGGGAGCTGTTTTTT
>TRBV7-8|13|TRBJ1-5|-|-
CASSRTSNQPQHF
TGTGCCAGCAGCCGAACAAGCAATCAGCCCCAGCATTTT
>TRBV10-2|13|TRBJ2-3|many|TRBD2
CAGRGADTDTQYF
TGCGCCGGGCGGGGGGCGGACACAGATACGCAGTATTTT
>TRBV7-8|15|TRBJ1-5|many|-
CASSSPGHRNQPQHF
TGTGCCAGCAGCTCTCCAGGGCATCGCAATCAGCCCCAGCATTTT
>TRBV7-2|16|TRBJ2-3|-|-
CASSRSRGGGTDTQYF
TGTGCCAGCAGCCGATCGCGGGGCGGGGGCACAGATACGCAGTATTTT
>TRBV4-2|16|TRBJ1-1|-|-
CASSQAYRDSNTEAFF
TGTGCCAGCAGCCAAGCTTACCGGGATTCGAACACTGAAGCTTTCTTT
>TRBV7-2|14|TRBJ2-2|-|-
CASSDQGPHGELFF
TGTGCCAGCAGCGATCAGGGGCCACACGGGGAGCTGTTTTTT
>TRBV18|15|TRBJ1-5|few|-
CASSPLGTYDQPQHF
TGTGCCAGCTCACCTCTGGGGACATATGATCAGCCCCAGCATTTT
>TRBV28|15|TRBJ2-7|few|-
CASSRDVSLSYEQYF
TGTGCCAGCAGTCGGGACGTTTCCCTCTCCTACGAGCAGTACTTC
>TRBV7-2|13|TRBJ1-1|many|TRBD1
CASSRADRGQAFF
TGTGCCAGCAGCCGCGCGGACAGGGGGCAAGCTTTCTTT
>TRBV16|15|TRBJ1-2|many|TRBD1
CASSQSQTGTYGYTF
TGTGCCAGCAGCCAATCCCAGACAGGGACCTATGGCTACACCTTC
>TRBV7-2|13|TRBJ2-3|many|-
CASSPYSTDTQYF
TGTGCCAGCAGTCCTTATAGCACAGATACGCAGTATTTT
>TRBV6-5|14|TRBJ1-6|many|TRBD1
CASSTGTANSPLHF
TGTGCCAGCAGCACCGGGACAGCCAATTCACCCCTCCACTTT
>TRBV13|15|TRBJ2-7|-|-
CASSLAWNDRYEQYF
TGTGCCAGCAGCTTAGCCTGGAATGACAGATACGAGCAGTACTTC